This T cell receptor (beta chain) was observed in a study of cytomegalovirus exposure and HLA in healthy donors. Study-wide results and limits: As was reported, the classifier diagnosed cytomegalovirus status with high specificity and sensitivity. In vitro experiments confirmed that three CMV-associated chains were specific for CMV antigens. Some TCR beta chains (roughly 160 of them) were listed as cytomegalovirus-associated.

Donors were drawn from the approximately 110-subject validation cohort, separate from the approximately 680-subject first cohort. The germline CDR1 and CDR2 sequences are SGHTA and FQGTGA. Trimming removed 5 bases from V and 5 bases from J; junction bases left unmatched: 5. CDR3 length equals 13 residues. Some clones are missing from TCRdb's copy, which holds only in-frame ones; the method was immunoSEQ multiplex PCR. The sample has roughly 300,000 clones, just over 85% seen once. A word on this clone: Its target is unknown.

The chain combines TRBV7-3 with TRBJ2-5; TRBD1 agrees at 7 bases. The receptor was derived from a woman younger than 30 in good health and CMV-seronegative. Sequencing input: PBMCs. Written as DNA, the CDR3 is TGTGCCAGCAGCCGCACAGGGGCCGAGACCCAGTACTTC. It is translated as CASSRTGAETQYF.